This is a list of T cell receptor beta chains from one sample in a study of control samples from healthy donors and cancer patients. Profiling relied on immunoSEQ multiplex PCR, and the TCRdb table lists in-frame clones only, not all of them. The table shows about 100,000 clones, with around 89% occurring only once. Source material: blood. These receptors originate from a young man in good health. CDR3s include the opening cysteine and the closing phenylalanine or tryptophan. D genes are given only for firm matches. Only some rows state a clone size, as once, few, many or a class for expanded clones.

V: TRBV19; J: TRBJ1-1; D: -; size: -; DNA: TGTGCCAGTAGTTCCTCGCCCCACAGGTCCCCGAACACTGAAGCTTTCTTT; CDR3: CASSSSPHRSPNTEAFF
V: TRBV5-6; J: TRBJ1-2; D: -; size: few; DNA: TGTGCCAGCAGCTTGGACCAGGGGAACTATGGCTACACCTTC; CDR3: CASSLDQGNYGYTF
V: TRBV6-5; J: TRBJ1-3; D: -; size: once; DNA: TGTGCCAGCAGTTACTCGCCGGGCTCTGGAAACACCATATATTTT; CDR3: CASSYSPGSGNTIYF
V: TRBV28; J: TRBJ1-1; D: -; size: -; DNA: TGTGCCAGCAGCTCGACCCCTGAAGCTTTCTTT; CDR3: CASSSTPEAFF
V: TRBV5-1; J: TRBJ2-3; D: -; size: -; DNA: TGCGCCAGCAGCCCGGGGGCAACCAAGAGTTCAGATACGCAGTATTTT; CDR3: CASSPGATKSSDTQYF
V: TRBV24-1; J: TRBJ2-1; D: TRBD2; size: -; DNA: TGTGCCACCAGTGACCCGTCCCCGGCTAGCGGGGGGTATTCCTACAATGAGCAGTTCTTC; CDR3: CATSDPSPASGGYSYNEQFF
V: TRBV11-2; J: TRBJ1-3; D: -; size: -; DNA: TGTGCCAGCAGCTTACGACAGAAAGGAAACACCATATATTTT; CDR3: CASSLRQKGNTIYF
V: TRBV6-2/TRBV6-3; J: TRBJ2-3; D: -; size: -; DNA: TGTGCCAGCAGTTACTCCGGAGGCGATACAGATACGCAGTATTTT; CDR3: CASSYSGGDTDTQYF
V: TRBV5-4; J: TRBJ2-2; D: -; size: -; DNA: TGTGCCAGCAGCTTACAGACCCAGAACACCGGGGAGCTGTTTTTT; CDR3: CASSLQTQNTGELFF
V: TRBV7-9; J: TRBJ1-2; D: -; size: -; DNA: TGTGCCAGCAGCGAAACAGGCGGAATAGGCTATGGCTACACCTTC; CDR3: CASSETGGIGYGYTF
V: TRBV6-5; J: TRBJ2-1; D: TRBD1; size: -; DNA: TGTGCCAGCAGCCAGGACAGGGAACGAAAGCAGTTCTTC; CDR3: CASSQDRERKQFF
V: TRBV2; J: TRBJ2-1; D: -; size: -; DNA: TGTGCCAGCAGTGACGGCGGTCCCTACAATGAGCAGTTCTTC; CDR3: CASSDGGPYNEQFF
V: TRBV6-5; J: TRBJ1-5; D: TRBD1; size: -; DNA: TGTGCCAGCAGAGCTGACAGGGGGAGCAATCAGCCCCAGCATTTT; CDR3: CASRADRGSNQPQHF
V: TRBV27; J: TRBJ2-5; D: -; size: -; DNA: TGTGCCAGCTTAGAGGGGCAGACCCAGTACTTC; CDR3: CASLEGQTQYF
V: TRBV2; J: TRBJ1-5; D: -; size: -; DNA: TGTGCCAGCAGTGATGGCAGACACAATCAGCCCCAGCATTTT; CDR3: CASSDGRHNQPQHF
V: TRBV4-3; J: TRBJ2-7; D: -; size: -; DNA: TGCGCCAGCAGCCGAACGCTACAGGACCGGCAGAACTTC; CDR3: CASSRTLQDRQNF
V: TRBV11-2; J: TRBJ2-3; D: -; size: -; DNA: TGTGCCAGCAGCTTAGCGTGGACTTCCGGCGCAGATACGCAGTATTTT; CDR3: CASSLAWTSGADTQYF
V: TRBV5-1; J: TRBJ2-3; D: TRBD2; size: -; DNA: TGCGCCAGCAGCTTCAGACTAGCGAGAGCAACAGATACGCAGTATTTT; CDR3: CASSFRLARATDTQYF
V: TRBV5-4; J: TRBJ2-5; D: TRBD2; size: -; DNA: TGTGCCAGCAGCGCGCAGACTAGCGGTCAAGAGACCCAGTACTTC; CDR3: CASSAQTSGQETQYF
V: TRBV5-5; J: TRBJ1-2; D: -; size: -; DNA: TGTGCCAGCAGCCCATGGGGCGATGGCTACACCTTC; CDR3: CASSPWGDGYTF
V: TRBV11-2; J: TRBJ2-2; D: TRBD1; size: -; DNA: TGTGCCAGCAGACAGGGGGGCTACACCGGGGAGCTGTTTTTT; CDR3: CASRQGGYTGELFF
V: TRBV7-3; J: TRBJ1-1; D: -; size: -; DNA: TGTGCCAGCAGCTTTAGACAGAACACTGAAGCTTTCTTT; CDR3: CASSFRQNTEAFF
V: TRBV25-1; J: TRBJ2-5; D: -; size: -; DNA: TGTGCCAGCAGTGAACAGGGGCGCCAAGAGACCCAGTACTTC; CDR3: CASSEQGRQETQYF
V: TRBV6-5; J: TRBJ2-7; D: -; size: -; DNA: TGTGCCAGCAGCCCGGCTTCGGTCGGCGAGCAGTACTTC; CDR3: CASSPASVGEQYF
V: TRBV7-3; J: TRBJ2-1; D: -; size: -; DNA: TGTGCCAGCAGTTCGGCCCGGGGTACTGAGCAGTTCTTC; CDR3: CASSSARGTEQFF
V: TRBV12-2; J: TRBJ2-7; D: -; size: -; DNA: TGTGCAAGTCGCTTGGACAGGGAGGGACACTACGAGCAGTACTTC; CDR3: CASRLDREGHYEQYF
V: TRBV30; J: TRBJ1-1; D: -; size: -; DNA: TGTGCCTGGAGTGTAGGGAAACACACTGAAGCTTTCTTT; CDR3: CAWSVGKHTEAFF
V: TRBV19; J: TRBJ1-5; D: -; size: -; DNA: TGTGCCAGTGCCTCGACGGGGCTAGGTCAGCCCCAGCATTTT; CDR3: CASASTGLGQPQHF
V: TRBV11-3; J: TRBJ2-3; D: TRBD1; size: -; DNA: TGTGCCAGCAGCGTCGGACAGGCCCTGATCCCCAGCACAGATACGCAGTATTTT; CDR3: CASSVGQALIPSTDTQYF
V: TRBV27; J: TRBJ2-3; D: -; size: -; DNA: TGTGCCAGCAGTTTCCGACTGGGACGAGGCACAGATACGCAGTATTTT; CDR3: CASSFRLGRGTDTQYF
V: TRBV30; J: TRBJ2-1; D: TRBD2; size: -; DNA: TGTGCCTGGACCTCCTGGGGGACTAGCGGGAACAATGAGCAGTTCTTC; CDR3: CAWTSWGTSGNNEQFF
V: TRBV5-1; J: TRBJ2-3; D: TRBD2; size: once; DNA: TGCGCCAGCAGCTCCATGCTAGCGGGAGTTGATACGCAGTATTTT; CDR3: CASSSMLAGVDTQYF
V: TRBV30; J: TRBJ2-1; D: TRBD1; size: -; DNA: TGTGCCTGGAGGGAGACAGGGCTAGTCTACAATGAGCAGTTCTTC; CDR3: CAWRETGLVYNEQFF
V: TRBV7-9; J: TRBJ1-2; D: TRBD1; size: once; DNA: TGTGCCAGCGGGGGGGACAGGGATGCCTCTATGATGAGGACCTTC; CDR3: CASGGDRDASMMRTF
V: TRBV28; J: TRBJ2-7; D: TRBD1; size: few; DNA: TGTGCCAGCAGTTTGCCGGACAGGACCTACGAGCAGTACTTC; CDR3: CASSLPDRTYEQYF
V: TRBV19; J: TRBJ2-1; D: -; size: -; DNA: TGTGCCAGTAGGTTACAGTTTAGCTCCTACAATGAGCAGTTCTTC; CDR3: CASRLQFSSYNEQFF
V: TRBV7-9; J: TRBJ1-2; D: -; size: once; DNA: TGTGCCAGCAGCCCGCTGACAGACTCACTTGGCGGCTACACCTTC; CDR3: CASSPLTDSLGGYTF
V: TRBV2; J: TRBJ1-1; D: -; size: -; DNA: TGTGCCAGCAGTGAAACGAGGGTTCAGTCTGAAGCTTTCTTT; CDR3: CASSETRVQSEAFF
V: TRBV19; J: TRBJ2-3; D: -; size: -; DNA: TGTGCCAGTACCCCAGGGCATTCGGGCACAGATACGCAGTATTTT; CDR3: CASTPGHSGTDTQYF
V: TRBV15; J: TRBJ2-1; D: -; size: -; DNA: TGTGCCACCAGCAAGAGGGGGGACAAAATCTCCTACAATGAGCAGTTCTTC; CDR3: CATSKRGDKISYNEQFF
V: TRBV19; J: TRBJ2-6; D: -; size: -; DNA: TGTGCCAGTAAGGAGATCTCTGGGGCCAACGTCCTGACTTTC; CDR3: CASKEISGANVLTF
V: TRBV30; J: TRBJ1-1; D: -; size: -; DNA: TGTGCCTGGAGTGGAGGAGCCACTGAAGCTTTCTTT; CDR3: CAWSGGATEAFF
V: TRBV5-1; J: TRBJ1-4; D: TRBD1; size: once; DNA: TGCGCCAGCAGCTACGAACCACAGGGGGCTGGAGAAAAACTGTTTTTT; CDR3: CASSYEPQGAGEKLFF
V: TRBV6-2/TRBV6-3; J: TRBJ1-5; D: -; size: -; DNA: TGTGCCAGCAGTTACTCGAGGGGTGATCAGCCCCAGCATTTT; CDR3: CASSYSRGDQPQHF
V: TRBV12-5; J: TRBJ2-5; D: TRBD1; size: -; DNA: TGTGCTAGCAGGACAGGGCCGCAAGAGACCCAGTACTTC; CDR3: CASRTGPQETQYF
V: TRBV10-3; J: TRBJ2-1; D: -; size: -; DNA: TGTGCCATCAGTGACCACAATGAGCAGTTCTTC; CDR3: CAISDHNEQFF
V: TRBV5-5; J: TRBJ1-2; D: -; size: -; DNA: TGTGCCAGCAGCTTCCAAAACTATGGCTACACCTTC; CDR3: CASSFQNYGYTF
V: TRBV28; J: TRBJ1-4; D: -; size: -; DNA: TGTGCCTCAAGGCCTCGGGCCGTGAGAGCAACTAATGAAAAACTGTTTTTT; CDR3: CASRPRAVRATNEKLFF
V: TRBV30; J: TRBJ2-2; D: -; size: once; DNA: TGTGCCTGGAGTGTACGTAGGGGGTCCACCGGGGAGCTGTTTTTT; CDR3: CAWSVRRGSTGELFF
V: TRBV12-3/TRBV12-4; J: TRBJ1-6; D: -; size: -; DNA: TGTGCCAGCAGTTTGTGGAATTCACCCCTCCACTTT; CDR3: CASSLWNSPLHF
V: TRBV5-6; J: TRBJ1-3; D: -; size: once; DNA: TGTGCCAGCAGCTTTACATCGTCTTCTGGAAACACCATATATTTT; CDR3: CASSFTSSSGNTIYF
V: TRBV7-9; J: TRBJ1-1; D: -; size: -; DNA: TGTGCCAGCGGAGGGGGAGGGTACACTGAAGCTTTCTTT; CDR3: CASGGGGYTEAFF
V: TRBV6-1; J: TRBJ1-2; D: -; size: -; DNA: TGTGCCAGCAGTGAAAAGGGCAGCAACTATGGCTACACCTTC; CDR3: CASSEKGSNYGYTF